These T cell receptor beta chains were read from a single sample in a study of T cells in Graves' hyperthyroidism and ophthalmopathy. Each CDR3 protein gets one entry after TCRdb re-called the multiplex PCR reads with MiXCR. The sample holds 600,000 or so distinct CDR3 sequences; 13% to 15% are singletons and the top ten take around 12%. Sample: blood. These receptors were collected from a woman aged 50 to 60 with Graves' ophthalmopathy. Each CDR3 is given with its conserved first and last residue. The D gene is left open where the match is weak. Not all rows give a size; the values are once, few, many and, for expanded clones, a class.

V	J	D	size	length	DNA	CDR3
TRBV7-8	TRBJ2-7	NA	many	17	TGTGCCAGCACCCTTAGGCGCTCCGGCGGGGCCTCCTACGAGCAGTACTTC	CASTLRRSGGASYEQYF
TRBV10-3	TRBJ2-7	NA	NA	15	TGTGCCATCAGTGAGTCACAGGAGCGGGCCTACGAGCAGTACTTC	CAISESQERAYEQYF
TRBV3-1	TRBJ2-7	TRBD2	many	14	TGTGCCAGCAGCGGAGGGGACTACACCTACGAGCAGTACTTC	CASSGGDYTYEQYF
TRBV20-1	TRBJ2-1	NA	many	14	TGCAGTGCTACAAACAAGAGACGCTACAATGAGCAGTTCTTC	CSATNKRRYNEQFF
TRBV5-1	TRBJ1-1	TRBD1	many	14	TGCGCCAGCAGCTTACAGGGGTACGACACTGAAGCTTTCTTT	CASSLQGYDTEAFF
TRBV11-2	TRBJ2-2	TRBD1	many	18	TGTGCCAGCAGCTTGGGCCACAGGGGGCAGTTTGACACCGGGGAGCTGTTTTTT	CASSLGHRGQFDTGELFF
TRBV7-3	TRBJ2-1	NA	NA	17	TGTGCCAGCAGCTATCCCCCAGGCGGACTTTTGGGCAATGAGCAGTTCTTC	CASSYPPGGLLGNEQFF
TRBV24-1	TRBJ2-1	NA	many	16	TGTGCCACCAGTGATTCACGGACAGATGTCTACAATGAGCAGTTCTTC	CATSDSRTDVYNEQFF
TRBV27	TRBJ2-1	TRBD2	many	16	TGTGCCAGCAGTTCGCTGACTAGCGGGAGGCCCAATGAGCAGTTCTTC	CASSSLTSGRPNEQFF
TRBV2	TRBJ2-1	NA	many	10	TGTGCCAGCAGTGGACATGAGCAGTTCTTC	CASSGHEQFF
TRBV28	TRBJ1-4	NA	many	18	TGTGCCAGCAGTTCCGGACACCTCCGCGCGCGTACTAATGAAAAACTGTTTTTT	CASSSGHLRARTNEKLFF
TRBV12-3/TRBV12-4	TRBJ2-2	NA	many	17	TGTGCCAGCAGTTCCGACGGAGGGGTCACCCCCACCGGGGAGCTGTTTTTT	CASSSDGGVTPTGELFF
TRBV5-5	TRBJ2-1	NA	NA	18	TGTGCCAGCAGCTTGGATACAGCGTTGTTGATCTCCTACAATGAGCAGTTCTTC	CASSLDTALLISYNEQFF
TRBV20-1	TRBJ2-1	TRBD2	many	16	TGCAGTGCTAGTCCCGGTTGGGCGGGAGCGTATAATGAGCAGTTCTTC	CSASPGWAGAYNEQFF
TRBV29-1	TRBJ1-1	NA	few	10	TGCAGCGTAGGGGCCTCTGAAGCTTTCTTT	CSVGASEAFF
TRBV7-3	TRBJ2-1	TRBD2	many	16	TGTGCCAGCAGCTTAGAACTAGCGGGAGGGAGAGATGAGCAGTTCTTC	CASSLELAGGRDEQFF
TRBV5-6	TRBJ1-1	TRBD1	NA	16	TGTGCCAGCAGCTTGGCCGGACAGGGAATGAACACTGAAGCTTTCTTT	CASSLAGQGMNTEAFF
TRBV20-1	TRBJ2-5	NA	NA	14	TGCAGTGCCCCAACACTAGCTCGTCAAGAGGCCCAGTACTTC	CSAPTLARQEAQYF
TRBV5-1	TRBJ2-1	NA	many	15	TGCGCCAGCAGCTATACTAACCTTTTAGACAATGAGCAGTTCTTC	CASSYTNLLDNEQFF
TRBV29-1	TRBJ2-7	NA	NA	13	TGCAGCGTTCGTCGTACGGAAAGCTACGAGCAGTACTTC	CSVRRTESYEQYF
TRBV7-2	TRBJ2-1	NA	few	14	TGTGCCAGCAGCTTTATACGACAGTACAATGAGCAGTTCTTC	CASSFIRQYNEQFF
TRBV6-1	TRBJ2-7	NA	NA	14	TGTGCCAGCAGGGATCCTCCTCTCTACGACGAGCAGTACTTC	CASRDPPLYDEQYF
TRBV18	TRBJ2-7	TRBD1	many	16	TGTGCCAGCTCACCGGACCGGGACAGGGCCTCGTGGGAGCAGTACTTC	CASSPDRDRASWEQYF
TRBV5-1	TRBJ1-2	TRBD1	many	15	TGCGCCAGCAGCTCTCTGGAGGGGGCAAGGGGTGGCTACACCTTC	CASSSLEGARGGYTF
TRBV6-2/TRBV6-3	TRBJ2-3	TRBD2	NA	16	TGTGCCAGCAGTTACTCGAGCGGGACCAGCACAGATACGCAGTATTTT	CASSYSSGTSTDTQYF
TRBV19	TRBJ2-2	TRBD1	few	15	TGTGCCAGCCGTCACGACAGGGCGAACACCGGGGAGCTGTTTTTT	CASRHDRANTGELFF
TRBV4-1	TRBJ2-7	NA	NA	14	TGCGCCAGCAGCCCCGTTGGCTTTACCTACGAGCAGTACTTC	CASSPVGFTYEQYF
TRBV2	TRBJ1-4	NA	many	13	TGTGCCAGCCTGGTAGGCGCGTCGGAAAAACTGTTTTTT	CASLVGASEKLFF
TRBV12-3/TRBV12-4	TRBJ1-2	NA	few	12	TGTGCCAGCAGTCGATACAGGAATGGCTACACCTTC	CASSRYRNGYTF
TRBV28	TRBJ1-1	NA	NA	10	TGTGCCAGCAGTCGGACTGAAACTTTCTTT	CASSRTETFF
TRBV28	TRBJ1-2	NA	many	15	TGTGCCAGCAGTCCCCCGGGGCAGTACTCCTATGGCTACACCTTC	CASSPPGQYSYGYTF
TRBV28	TRBJ2-3	TRBD2	many	18	TGTGCCAGCAGTCTACTAGCGGGAGGCCCACCAAACACAGATACGCAGTATTTT	CASSLLAGGPPNTDTQYF
TRBV6-1	TRBJ1-1	NA	NA	15	TGTGCCAGCACCCCAATCGTTGTCTTTGACACTGAAGCTTTCTTT	CASTPIVVFDTEAFF
TRBV15	TRBJ1-3	NA	many	16	TGTGCCACCAGCAGAGATTCTCGGGTTCCTGGAAACACCATATATTTT	CATSRDSRVPGNTIYF
TRBV20-1	TRBJ1-2	TRBD1	few	13	TGCAGTGCTTCGGACAGGGAAGGATTGGGCTACACCTTC	CSASDREGLGYTF
TRBV2	TRBJ1-5	NA	many	14	TGTGCCAGCAGGCCCGGTAGGGGCAATCAGCCCCAGCATTTT	CASRPGRGNQPQHF
TRBV5-5	TRBJ1-1	NA	NA	15	TGTGCCAGCAGCTCAGGGTCAGGGGAAAACACTGAAGCTTTCTTT	CASSSGSGENTEAFF
TRBV6-9	TRBJ2-7	TRBD1	NA	14	TGTGCCAGCAGTTACCAGGGACAGTTCTACGAGCAGTACTTC	CASSYQGQFYEQYF
TRBV7-9	TRBJ2-1	TRBD2	many	15	TGTGCCAGCAGCTTATTGCTAGCGGACTACAATGAGCAGTTCTTC	CASSLLLADYNEQFF
TRBV20-1	TRBJ2-3	NA	many	14	TGCAGTGCTAGACGGCCTAGACTCACAGATACGCAGTATTTT	CSARRPRLTDTQYF
TRBV6-5	TRBJ2-2	TRBD2	NA	17	TGTGCCAGCAGCTTACGTGTTAGCGGGAGTCTGGCCGGGGAGCTGTTTTTT	CASSLRVSGSLAGELFF
TRBV20-1	TRBJ2-5	TRBD2	many	13	TGCAGTGCTAGAGCGGGAGGGCCCCCGACCCAGTACTTC	CSARAGGPPTQYF
TRBV20-1	TRBJ1-2	NA	many	15	TGCAGTGCCAATAGCCCCCCACCATTGAACTATGGCTACACCTTC	CSANSPPPLNYGYTF
TRBV12-3/TRBV12-4	TRBJ2-7	NA	many	13	TGTGCCAGCAGTTACGGGGCGGGGCTCGAGCAGTACTTC	CASSYGAGLEQYF
TRBV7-8	TRBJ2-2	NA	few	12	TGTGCCAGCCCTAGGCACACCGGGGAGCTGTTTTTT	CASPRHTGELFF
TRBV5-1	TRBJ2-6	NA	NA	15	TGCGCCAGCAGCCCGAAGGACGTACGGGCCAACGTCCTGACTTTC	CASSPKDVRANVLTF
TRBV4-3	TRBJ2-1	TRBD2	few	15	TGCGCCAGCAGCCAATCGTCTAGCGGGACCAATGAGCAGTTCTTC	CASSQSSSGTNEQFF
TRBV6-2/TRBV6-3	TRBJ2-7	NA	many	12	TGTGCCAGCTCACCCAGGGCCTACGAGCAGTACTTC	CASSPRAYEQYF
TRBV11-2	TRBJ2-5	NA	many	14	TGTGCCAGCAGCTCGCGGACGGTCCAAGAGACCCAGTACTTC	CASSSRTVQETQYF
TRBV7-9	TRBJ1-1	NA	few	14	TGTGCCAGCAGCAAGCGACAGGTAGAGACTGAAGCTTTCTTT	CASSKRQVETEAFF
TRBV27	TRBJ1-1	NA	many	14	TGTGCCAGCAGCCCCTGGGGGGCGCGTACTGAAGCTTTCTTT	CASSPWGARTEAFF
TRBV7-2	TRBJ2-7	NA	few	12	TGTGCCAGCAGCTCCTCGGGGACAGAGCAGTACTTC	CASSSSGTEQYF
TRBV7-3	TRBJ2-1	TRBD2	NA	13	TGTGCCAGCAGCACCCGTATGGGGGGGGAGCAGTTCTTC	CASSTRMGGEQFF